This TCR beta chain originates from a study of a mutant IDH1 vaccine in newly diagnosed glioma (dated by TCRdb to the early 2020s). General notes on the study: In the chemotherapy-containing groups, vaccination started alongside temozolomide cycles, whereas in patients who had radiotherapy alone it started 4-6 weeks after radiotherapy. Of the approximately 35 treated patients, around 62% were male and about 40% were female, and a mean age of roughly 41 years was recorded. Prior to enrollment, standard therapy consisting of radiotherapy alone, temozolomide alone, or radiochemotherapy with temozolomide had been administered to patients, with the combination being received by most patients. The week-35 safety follow-up was designated visit V12, and the week-47 end of study was designated visit V13. Peripheral blood was collected at six visits: V03 (baseline), V05, V07, V10, V12 and V13. For exploratory analyses, approximately 25 treated patients had longitudinal TCRB deep sequencing done wherever samples were available. The paper's findings and limits, for the study overall: According to the authors, sample limitations meant that analyses of patient blood samples could not be reproduced. Immune responses induced by the vaccine were seen in roughly 95% of patients across multiple MHC alleles. PBMC samples for TCRB deep sequencing were selected based on availability. Pseudoprogression seemed to be unrelated to changes in the top peripheral T cell clonotypes found by TCRB sequencing.

With regard to this clone: The antigen this receptor binds is unknown. Per-nucleotide qualities are absent, and no much larger clonotype sits a single base away.

The time point label corresponds to: week 47, end of study. A 20-mer mutant IDH1 peptide at 300 micrograms in Montanide made up each vaccine dose, which was injected subcutaneously together with topical imiquimod. Patients were given eight vaccinations, in weeks 1, 3, 5, 7, 11, 15, 19 and 23, which matched visits V03 through V10. Donors had newly diagnosed WHO grade 3 or 4 IDH1-mutant astrocytomas with loss of nuclear ATRX. The samples were drawn from NOA16, a multicentre, single-arm, open-label phase I trial in Germany that tested a mutant IDH1 peptide vaccine in humans for the first time. Genomic DNA for TCRB sequencing was isolated from EDTA blood with the DNeasy Blood and Tissue Kit. Reading from cysteine to phenylalanine, the CDR3 counts 12 amino acids. The DNA shown is the 36-base CDR3, in frame from base 1. Taken from the germline V gene, the CDR1 and CDR2 loops are SGHTA and FQGNSA. V and J lose 2 bases and 6 bases, and a span of 5 bases separates them.

The method was the immunoSEQ multiplex PCR assay. The hsTCRB Kit was used according to the manufacturer's protocol to amplify rearranged TCR beta chain sequences. TCRB libraries were sequenced on an Illumina MiSeq. On the authors' methods: The proprietary platform of the kit vendor was used for demultiplexing, trimming and gene mapping. TCRdb mirrors the immuneACCESS table, restricted to in-frame sequences. Some clones are absent from its copies; in checked studies, under half trace to an unresolved V gene, and the reason for the others is unknown. That table is the source of V, J and clone size, and D and trimming were worked out from the DNA. This sample comprises about 56,000 clones, around three quarters of them detected only once. Roughly 5.3% of the sample rests with the top ten.

This clonotype originated in a man aged 45 to 65 with glioma. The specimen was PBMCs, collected from a glioma patient whose treatment included an IDH1 peptide vaccine. The chain couples TRBV7-2 to TRBJ1-5; TRBD1 is a possible D gene, resting on 5 matching bases. The DNA reads as follows: TGTGCCAGCAGCTTAACAGGTCAGCCCCAGCATTTT. It is translated as CASSLTGQPQHF.